Presented here are 26 T cell receptor beta chains from one specimen sequenced in a study of T cells after yellow fever vaccination. Each CDR3 protein gets one entry after TCRdb re-called the 5' RACE reads with MiXCR. The sample holds around 590,000 distinct CDR3 sequences, around an eighth seen once. The starting material was PBMCs, obtained on the day of the yellow fever booster vaccination. The source of these receptors is a man between 25 and 39 years old who received the YFV17D yellow fever vaccine.

This clonotype was recorded a few times. V and J are TRBV5-5 and TRBJ2-3, with no clear D. Germline V gives CDR1 SGHKS, CDR2 YYEKEE (reference sequence). Trimming removed 0 bases at V and 8 bases at J, with 10 bases between. The CDR3 consists of 13 residues. CDR3 residues: CASSLESPGTQYF. DNA for the CDR3: TGTGCCAGCAGCTTGGAATCCCCGGGTACGCAGTATTTT. Full variable domain (rest looked up from reference TRBV5-5 and TRBJ2-3): DAGVTQSPTHLIKTRGQQVTLRCSPISGHKSVSWYQQVLGQGPQFIFQYYEKEERGRGNFPDRFSARQFPNYSSELNVNALLLGDSALYLCASSLESPGTQYFGPGTRLTVL.

This clonotype was seen a few times. The V call is TRBV7-6, the J call TRBJ2-2; 13 nucleotides align to TRBD2. The CDR3 is 19 residues long. Germline CDR1 is SGHVS and CDR2 is FNYEAQ. Germline trimming cut 3 bases from V and 5 bases from J; bases unmatched to any gene: 12. CDR3 bases: TGTGCCAGCAGCTTCGGGACTAGCGGGACTGGCCTCGAGACCGGGGAGCTGTTTTTT. Translation: CASSFGTSGTGLETGELFF.

The chain uses TRBV19 and TRBJ2-7; D remains unclear. Germline V gene data show CDR1 as LNHDA and CDR2 as SQIVND (reference sequence). CDR3 length equals 14 residues. V was shortened by 5 bases and J by 6 bases, with 17 bases between the two germline ends. The CDR3: CASSFPGRLCEQYF. CDR3 bases: TGTGCCAGTAGTTTTCCCGGACGGCTTTGCGAGCAGTACTTC.

This clonotype was picked up a small number of times. This chain links TRBV4-3 with TRBJ1-2; weak D call: TRBD1 (6 bases). Germline assignment: CDR1 LGHNA and CDR2 YSLEER. The CDR3 has 16 residues. Trimming removed 0 bases from V and 4 bases from J, with 15 bases in between. The CDR3 sequence: CASSQDLTGQPYGYTF. The CDR3 nucleotides read TGCGCCAGCAGCCAAGACCTAACAGGACAGCCCTATGGCTACACCTTC.

The rearrangement joins TRBV5-1 to TRBJ2-3; 9 positions match TRBD1. Germline V gene data show CDR1 as SGHRS and CDR2 as YFSETQ. J was trimmed by 6 bases and V by 1 base; bases with no gene match: 12. CDR3 size: 17 residues. CDR3 sequence reads: CASSLPIGQGIKDTQYF. CDR3 coding DNA: TGCGCCAGCAGCTTGCCTATAGGACAGGGGATTAAGGATACGCAGTATTTT.

The chain employs TRBV5-4 and TRBJ2-1; 8 nucleotides align to TRBD2. Losses at the gene ends were 1 base for V and 5 bases for J; bases not matched to a gene: 2. CDR1 and CDR2 from the germline V gene are SGHNT and YYREEE (reference sequence). The length of the CDR3 is 14 residues. CDR3 loop: CASSLPAGDNEQFF. The DNA of the CDR3 is TGTGCCAGCAGCTTGCCAGCGGGAGACAATGAGCAGTTCTTC.

This clonotype occurred a few times. The chain couples TRBV7-9 to TRBJ2-1; 14 bases match TRBD2. This CDR3 comprises 16 residues. Germline CDR1 and CDR2: SEHNR and FQNEAQ (reference sequence). V lost 11 bases and J lost 1; bases outside the gene matches: 7. The CDR3: CAGGTSGSSSYNEQFF. In DNA form, the CDR3 reads TGTGCCGGGGGGACTAGCGGGAGTTCGTCCTACAATGAGCAGTTCTTC.

The V and J genes are TRBV18 and TRBJ2-5; TRBD2 aligns across 11 bases. The CDR3 sequence is 16 residues long. Germline V gene sequence: CDR1 KGHSH, CDR2 LQKENI. V shed 6 bases and J 2 bases; nucleotides not matched to a gene: 8. In DNA, the CDR3 is TGTGCCAGCTCCTTCGGACTAGCGGGCACTCAAGAGACCCAGTACTTC. This codes for CASSFGLAGTQETQYF.

This chain joins TRBV30 and TRBJ2-1, with TRBD1 identical over 7 bases. The CDR3 is 13 amino acids. The trim removed 5 bases at V and 2 bases at J, leaving 3 bases unmatched. Germline lookup yields CDR1 GTSNPN and CDR2 SVGIG (reference sequence). The CDR3 nucleotides read TGTGCCTGGTCCGGGACAGCCTACAATGAGCAGTTCTTC. It translates to CAWSGTAYNEQFF.

In this sample, this clonotype turned up many times. This chain joins TRBV7-9 and TRBJ2-2, with D perhaps matching TRBD1 or TRBD2 (6 bases each). From germline, CDR1 is SEHNR and CDR2 FQNEAQ (reference sequence). CDR3 length: 15 residues. Trimming stripped 2 bases from V and 6 bases from J, with 13 bases between. As DNA, the CDR3 is TGTGCCAGCAGCTTATTGGGGGGCGCATCCGGGGAGCTGTTTTTT. Encoded protein: CASSLLGGASGELFF.

The CDR3 coding sequence is TGCAGCGTTGAAGATTTGGGGACTAGCGAATGGACCTACAATGAGCAGTTCTTC. This codes for CSVEDLGTSEWTYNEQFF. This sequence joins TRBV29-1 and TRBJ2-1; TRBD2 matches 10 bases. From germline, CDR1 is SQVTM and CDR2 ANQGSEA. The CDR3 totals 18 residues. V lost 0 bases to trimming and J lost 2 bases; unmatched junction nucleotides: 10.

This clonotype showed up many times. This chain uses TRBV5-1 with TRBJ2-1; 13 bases agree with TRBD2. This CDR3 has 15 residues. Per germline, CDR1 SGHRS and CDR2 YFSETQ. V was pared by 4 bases and J by 6 bases, with 4 bases of the junction left unmatched. The CDR3 DNA reads TGCGCCAGCAGCCCAGGGACTAGCGGGATCAATGAGCAGTTCTTC. Protein sequence: CASSPGTSGINEQFF.

The chain recombines TRBV7-2 with TRBJ2-7, with 9 bases matching TRBD2. This CDR3 contains 16 residues. The trim removed 4 bases at V and 5 bases at J, leaving 12 bases unmatched. Germline-derived CDR1 and CDR2 are SGHTA and FQGNSA. In DNA, the CDR3 is TGTGCCAGCAGCTCCCCCCGGGGGGTAGCGGGAGACGAGCAGTACTTC. It translates to CASSSPRGVAGDEQYF.

The gene calls are TRBV14 and TRBJ2-7, with D perhaps matching TRBD1 (6 bases). With 5 bases removed from V and 2 bases from J, the gap between germline ends came to 10 bases. The germline V gene has CDR1 SGHDN and CDR2 FVKESK. The CDR3 contains 13 residues. The CDR3 region is CASSSNRAYEQYF. CDR3 coding DNA: TGTGCCAGCAGCAGCAACAGGGCCTACGAGCAGTACTTC.

In this sample, this clonotype turned up a few times. The V and J genes are TRBV5-4 and TRBJ2-1; 8 bases are a match to TRBD2. The CDR3 extends over 14 amino acids. Germline CDR1 reads SGHNT; CDR2 reads YYREEE (reference sequence). V lost 4 bases and J lost 8; bases outside the gene matches: 8. CDR3 residues: CASSQRGTRDEQFF. CDR3 nucleotides: TGTGCCAGCAGCCAGCGGGGGACTAGGGATGAGCAGTTCTTC.

The V gene is TRBV27, the J gene TRBJ2-5; the D is unclear. CDR1 and CDR2 (germline): MNHEY, SMNVEV (reference sequence). The CDR3 contains 12 residues. Trimming removed 8 bases from V and 7 bases from J, with 14 bases in between. This chain's CDR3 is CASESSKRTQYF. CDR3 DNA sequence: TGTGCCAGCGAGTCATCAAAGCGGACCCAGTACTTC.

V gene TRBV13 combines with J gene TRBJ1-4; D is uncertain. Trimming shortened V by 8 bases and J by 0 bases, and 4 bases separated the two germline ends. Germline V lookup: CDR1 PRHDT, CDR2 FYEKMQ (reference sequence). The CDR3 covers 12 residues. CDR3 sequence reads: CASRTTNEKLFF. The CDR3 DNA reads TGTGCCAGCCGGACAACTAATGAAAAACTGTTTTTT.

The chain couples TRBV28 to TRBJ2-1, with TRBD2 identical over 11 bases. Trimming cost V 6 bases and J 4 bases; bases outside gene matches: 11. There are 17 residues in the CDR3. The germline V gene has CDR1 MDHEN and CDR2 SYDVKM. In DNA form, the CDR3 reads TGTGCCAGCAGGGGACAGGGACGACTAGCGGGATACAATGAGCAGTTCTTC. Residues: CASRGQGRLAGYNEQFF.

This clonotype was counted a few times. The V call is TRBV9, the J call TRBJ2-7; 7 bases line up with TRBD1. Losses at the gene ends were 0 bases for V and 6 bases for J; bases not matched to a gene: 9. CDR3 size: 15 residues. Germline-derived CDR1 and CDR2 are SGDLS and YYNGEE. This chain's CDR3 is CASSVEGTEGFEQYF. The CDR3, as DNA: TGTGCCAGCAGCGTAGAGGGGACAGAAGGCTTCGAGCAGTACTTC.

In its sample, this clonotype was seen once. The chain has TRBV5-1 and TRBJ2-3, with 10 bases fitting TRBD2. Trimming at V came to 4 bases and at J to 0 bases, leaving 5 bases not matched to a gene. Germline CDR1 reads SGHRS; CDR2 reads YFSETQ. This CDR3 contains 16 residues. DNA of the CDR3: TGCGCCAGCAGCCCAGTAGCGGGAGGAAGCACAGATACGCAGTATTTT. Its protein product is CASSPVAGGSTDTQYF.

At least ten counts were recorded for this clonotype. This chain connects TRBV12-3 or TRBV12-4 to TRBJ2-7; possible D gene TRBD1, 6 bases. V was shortened by 7 bases and J by 13 bases, with 26 bases between the two germline ends. The CDR3 contains 14 residues. DNA for the CDR3: TGTGCCAGCACCCGCGGTGGGGCAGGGGCGGACCCCTACTTC. Protein: CASTRGGAGADPYF.

This clonotype was recorded a few times. The V and J genes are TRBV14 and TRBJ1-1; the D is unclear. The CDR3 length is 13 residues. The germline V and J ends were trimmed by 5 bases and 6 bases, with 13 bases remaining between them. The germline gives CDR1 SGHDN, CDR2 FVKESK. The CDR3 here is CASSENLGSEAFF. The CDR3 region has the DNA TGTGCCAGCAGCGAAAACTTGGGCTCTGAAGCTTTCTTT.

This clonotype was found a few times. This CDR3 is CASSPPGKTNEQFF. The CDR3 region has the DNA TGTGCCAGTAGTCCCCCGGGGAAGACCAATGAGCAGTTCTTC. The rearrangement joins TRBV19 to TRBJ2-1, with a possible D match to TRBD2 (5 bases). This CDR3 spans 14 amino acids. The V and J ends lost 5 bases and 6 bases respectively, with 14 bases between them. Looked up from germline, CDR1 is LNHDA and CDR2 is SQIVND (reference sequence).

The rearrangement joins TRBV7-3 to TRBJ2-1; maybe TRBD2 (5 bases). CDR1 and CDR2 (germline): SGHTA, FQGTGA. The CDR3 extends over 14 amino acids. The V end lost 1 base, the J end lost 11 bases, and 15 bases lay between the germline ends. This CDR3 reads CASSLKLEPGKQFF. The CDR3 DNA reads TGTGCCAGCAGCTTAAAACTGGAACCGGGGAAGCAGTTCTTC.

The rearrangement uses TRBV30 and TRBJ2-1; 7 bases line up with TRBD2. The junction had 5 bases not matched to a gene; V was cut back by 3 bases and J by 3 bases. CDR3 size: 14 residues. Per germline, CDR1 GTSNPN and CDR2 SVGIG (reference sequence). This CDR3 reads CAWSREEGYNEQFF. The CDR3 DNA sequence: TGTGCCTGGAGCCGGGAGGAGGGCTACAATGAGCAGTTCTTC.

This chain connects TRBV11-2 to TRBJ2-7, with TRBD2 matching over 9 bases. Germline V lookup: CDR1 SGHAT, CDR2 FQNNGV. The J segment lost 4 bases and the V segment lost 2 bases, leaving 6 bases of the junction unmatched. The CDR3 has 15 residues. The CDR3 sequence is CASSLRLAGMYEQYF. Written as DNA, the CDR3 is TGTGCCAGCAGCTTAAGGCTAGCGGGAATGTACGAGCAGTACTTC.